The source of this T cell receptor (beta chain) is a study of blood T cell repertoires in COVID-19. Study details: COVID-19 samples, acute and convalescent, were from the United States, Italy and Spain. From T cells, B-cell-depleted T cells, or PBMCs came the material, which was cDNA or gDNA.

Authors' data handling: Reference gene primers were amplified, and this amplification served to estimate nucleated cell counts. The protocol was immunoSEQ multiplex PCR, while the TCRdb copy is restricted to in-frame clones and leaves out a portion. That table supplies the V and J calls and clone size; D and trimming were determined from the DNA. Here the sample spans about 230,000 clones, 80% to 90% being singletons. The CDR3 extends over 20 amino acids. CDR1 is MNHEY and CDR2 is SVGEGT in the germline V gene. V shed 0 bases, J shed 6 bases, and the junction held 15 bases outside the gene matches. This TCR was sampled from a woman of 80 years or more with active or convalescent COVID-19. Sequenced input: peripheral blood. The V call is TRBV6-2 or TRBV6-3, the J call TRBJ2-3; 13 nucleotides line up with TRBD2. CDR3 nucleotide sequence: TGTGCCAGCAGTTACTCTGGACTAGCGGGGGACATCAGCTCCCGGGATACGCAGTATTTT. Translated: CASSYSGLAGDISSRDTQYF.